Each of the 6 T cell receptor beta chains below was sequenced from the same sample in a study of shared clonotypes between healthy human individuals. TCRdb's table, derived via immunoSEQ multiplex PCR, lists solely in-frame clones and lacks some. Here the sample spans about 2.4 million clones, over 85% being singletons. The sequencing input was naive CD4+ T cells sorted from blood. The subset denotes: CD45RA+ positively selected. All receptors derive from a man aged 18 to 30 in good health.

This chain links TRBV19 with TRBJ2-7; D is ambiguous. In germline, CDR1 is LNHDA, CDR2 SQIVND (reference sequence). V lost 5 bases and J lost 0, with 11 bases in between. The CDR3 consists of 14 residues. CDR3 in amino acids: CASSATPLSYEQYF. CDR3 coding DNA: TGTGCCAGTAGTGCCACACCCCTCTCCTACGAGCAGTACTTC.

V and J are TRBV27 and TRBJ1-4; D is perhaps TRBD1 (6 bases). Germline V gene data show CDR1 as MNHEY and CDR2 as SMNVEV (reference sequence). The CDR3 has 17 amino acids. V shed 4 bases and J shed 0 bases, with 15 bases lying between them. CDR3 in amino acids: CASSSQGSLPTNEKLFF. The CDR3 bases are TGTGCCAGCAGTTCGCAGGGGTCCCTTCCAACTAATGAAAAACTGTTTTTT. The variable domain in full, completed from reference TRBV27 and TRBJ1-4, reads EAQVTQNPRYLITVTGKKLTVTCSQNMNHEYMSWYRQDPGLGLRQIYYSMNVEVTDKGDVPEGYKVSRKEKRNFPLILESPSPNQTSLYFCASSSQGSLPTNEKLFFGSGTQLSVL.

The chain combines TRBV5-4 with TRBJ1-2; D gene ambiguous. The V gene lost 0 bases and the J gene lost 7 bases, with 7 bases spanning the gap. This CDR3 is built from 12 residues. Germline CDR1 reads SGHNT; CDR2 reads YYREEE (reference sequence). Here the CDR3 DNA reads TGTGCCAGCAGCTTGGTTTGGGGTGGCTACACCTTC. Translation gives CASSLVWGGYTF.

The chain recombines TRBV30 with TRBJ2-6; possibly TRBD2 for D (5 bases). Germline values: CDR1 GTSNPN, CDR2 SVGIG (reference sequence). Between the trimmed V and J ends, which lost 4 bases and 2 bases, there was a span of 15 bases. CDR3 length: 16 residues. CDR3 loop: CAWTISWETGANVLTF. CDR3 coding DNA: TGTGCCTGGACCATTAGTTGGGAGACTGGGGCCAACGTCCTGACTTTC.

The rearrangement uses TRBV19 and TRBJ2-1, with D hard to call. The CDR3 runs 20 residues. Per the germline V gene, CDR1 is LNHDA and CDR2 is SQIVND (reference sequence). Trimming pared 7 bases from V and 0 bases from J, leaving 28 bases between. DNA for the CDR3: TGTGCCAGTACGCAGCGAGTTGGAACGCAGAAAGCCAGCTCCTACAATGAGCAGTTCTTC. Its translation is CASTQRVGTQKASSYNEQFF.

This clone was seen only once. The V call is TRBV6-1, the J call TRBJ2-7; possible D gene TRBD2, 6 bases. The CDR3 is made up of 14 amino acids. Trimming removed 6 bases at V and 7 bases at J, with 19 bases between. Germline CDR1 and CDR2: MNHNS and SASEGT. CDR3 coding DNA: TGTGCCAGCAGGACCGTGGGCGGGACGGATGAGCAGTACTTC. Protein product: CASRTVGGTDEQYF.